This T cell receptor (beta chain) was captured by sequencing in a study of cytomegalovirus exposure and HLA in healthy donors. This clone appeared a single time. PCR involved 60 Vbeta and 13 Jbeta primers. Source study methods: Later analysis identified approximately 88 million unique TCR beta chains, approximately 11 million shared. Clones were read by immunoSEQ multiplex PCR, and TCRdb kept only the in-frame ones, dropping some. Clonal size and the V and J genes are those of that table, whereas D and trimming came from the DNA. The sample yields 150,000 to 200,000 clones, 76% seen once. The V gene's germline CDR1 is MGHDK and CDR2 SYGVNS. The CDR3 totals 15 residues. Trimming left V 4 bases short and J 0 bases short, with 10 bases between.

This TCR was sampled from a woman aged 25 to 39 in good health and CMV-seropositive. The chain links TRBV25-1 to TRBJ2-4; D unresolved. The sequencing input was PBMCs. Here the CDR3 reads CASSANTLAKNIQYF. For the CDR3, the DNA is TGTGCCAGCAGTGCTAATACTCTAGCCAAAAACATTCAGTACTTC.